The clone carrying this T cell receptor (beta chain) is judged medium-sized. This entry comes from a study of tumor-infiltrating lymphocytes in oesophageal squamous cell carcinoma. One entry per CDR3 protein, called by TCRdb with MiXCR from the PCR reads. The data show about 6,700 distinct CDR3 sequences, approximately 14% seen once. Trimming cost V 1 base and J 3 bases; bases outside gene matches: 6. The CDR3 is made up of 15 amino acids. Germline V gene data show CDR1 as MNHNS and CDR2 as SASEGT. The rearrangement joins TRBV6-1 to TRBJ2-7, with TRBD1 matching 7 bases. This clonotype originated in a male donor with esophageal squamous cell carcinoma. The sample comprised normal esophageal tissue next to the tumor. CDR3 amino acids: CASSEGTGANYEQYF. The CDR3 nucleotides read TGTGCCAGCAGTGAAGGGACAGGCGCTAACTACGAGCAGTACTTC.